The T cell receptor beta chain under discussion was sequenced for a study of CD8+ T cells in alopecia areata. Across the study: Dosing with tofacitinib proceeded for 6 to 18 months, followed by 6 months off drug.

This clone was counted only a few times. Its antigen is unknown. Study conclusions and caveats: TCR sharing was clearer in mice than between patients, perhaps partly owing to patient HLA diversity. Many of the expanded lesional clones endured in scalp and blood while on tofacitinib.

cDNA reverse transcribed from extracted RNA served as the sequencing template. Generated by immunoSEQ multiplex PCR, the TCRdb table keeps only in-frame clones and is missing some. This sample carries some 120,000 clones, roughly three fifths of them seen once, and the ten largest clones take less than 15%. Treatment: oral pan-JAK inhibitor, 5-10 mg twice daily. Peripheral blood and lesional scalp punch biopsies came from alopecia areata patients. The CDR3 has 11 residues. Germline V gene lookup returns CDR1 DFQATT and CDR2 SNEGSKA (reference sequence). V lost 6 bases, J lost 7 bases, and 12 bases lay in between.

The genes are TRBV20-1 and TRBJ1-2; tentatively, D is TRBD1 (6 bases). The receptor was isolated from a human donor with alopecia areata. The source material was CD8+ T cells sorted from blood, sampled at week 24, from a patient treated with tofacitinib. The CDR3 sequence is CSALQGSGYTF. As DNA, the CDR3 is TGCAGTGCACTACAGGGCTCTGGCTACACCTTC.